These 3 T cell receptor beta chains were all obtained from the same sample, sequenced in a study of T cell repertoires in ileal Crohn's disease. This table comes from immunoSEQ multiplex PCR, and its TCRdb copy is limited to in-frame clones, with some not included. The sample lists about 5,200 clones, around 81% occurring once. Specimen: ileal tissue. Receptors originate from an adult with Crohn's disease.

The chain couples TRBV5-4 to TRBJ1-2; 9 nucleotides agree with TRBD1. After removal of 4 bases from V and 4 bases from J, the junction contained 8 bases not matched to a gene. CDR1 and CDR2 from the germline V gene are SGHNT and YYREEE (reference sequence). The CDR3 sequence is 15 residues long. Written as DNA, the CDR3 is TGTGCCAGCAGCCATACAGGGGGCCCTAGCTATGGCTACACCTTC. This gives the protein CASSHTGGPSYGYTF.

This clone has more than one count but fewer than ten. The rearrangement links TRBV9 to TRBJ1-4; 9 nucleotides agree with TRBD1. The CDR3 totals 15 residues. Germline CDR1 is SGDLS and CDR2 is YYNGEE. Losses at the gene ends were 3 bases for V and 7 bases for J; bases not matched to a gene: 7. DNA for the CDR3: TGTGCCAGCAGCGGAACAGGGGGCGCGGTTGAAAAACTGTTTTTT. It codes for CASSGTGGAVEKLFF. Variable domain in full (rest from reference TRBV9 and TRBJ1-4): DSGVTQTPKHLITATGQRVTLRCSPRSGDLSVYWYQQSLDQGLQFLIQYYNGEERAKGNILERFSAQQFPDLHSELNLSSLELGDSALYFCASSGTGGAVEKLFFGSGTQLSVL.

The V and J genes are TRBV7-9 and TRBJ1-1; 9 nucleotides line up with TRBD1. This CDR3 comprises 15 residues. Per the germline V gene, CDR1 is SEHNR and CDR2 is FQNEAQ (reference sequence). Losses at the gene ends were 2 bases for V and 5 bases for J; bases not matched to a gene: 6. The CDR3 spells CASSLPTGGWTEAFF. DNA for the CDR3: TGTGCCAGCAGCTTACCGACAGGGGGTTGGACTGAAGCTTTCTTT. Complete variable domain (other parts from reference TRBV7-9 and TRBJ1-1): DTGVSQNPRHKITKRGQNVTFRCDPISEHNRLYWYRQTLGQGPEFLTYFQNEAQLEKSRLLSDRFSAERPKGSFSTLEIQRTEQGDSAMYLCASSLPTGGWTEAFFGQGTRLTVV.